Listed below are T cell receptor beta chains from one sample, sequenced in a study of CD8+ T cells in alopecia areata. The table came from immunoSEQ multiplex PCR; TCRdb's copy has only in-frame clones and leaves some out. Of some 130,000 clones listed, 45% to 65% are singletons. This specimen consisted of CD4+ T cells sorted from blood, obtained at week 0. All receptors come from a human donor with alopecia areata. The CDR3 runs from the conserved cysteine through the conserved F or W. D genes are given only for firm matches. For some rows the clone size is stated as once, few or many, or as a class when expanded; others skip it.

j_gene: TRBJ1-2
abundance: few
v_gene: TRBV9
d_gene: TRBD1
CDR3nt: TGTGCCAGCAGCGTTGGGGTGGGACAGGGCACCTATGGCTACACCTTC
CDR3aa: CASSVGVGQGTYGYTF

j_gene: TRBJ2-1
abundance: NA
v_gene: TRBV7-2
d_gene: NA
CDR3nt: TGTGCCAGCAGCAACGGACAGAGCTCCTACAATGAGCAGTTCTTC
CDR3aa: CASSNGQSSYNEQFF

j_gene: TRBJ1-4
abundance: NA
v_gene: TRBV9
d_gene: NA
CDR3nt: TGTGCCAGCAGCCCTCAGGGGCATAATGAAAAACTGTTTTTT
CDR3aa: CASSPQGHNEKLFF

j_gene: TRBJ2-6
abundance: NA
v_gene: TRBV5-1
d_gene: TRBD1
CDR3nt: TGCGCCAGCGCCACCGGACAGGGGGCGGTTGGGGCCAACGTCCTGACTTTC
CDR3aa: CASATGQGAVGANVLTF

j_gene: TRBJ2-1
abundance: NA
v_gene: TRBV19
d_gene: TRBD1
CDR3nt: TGTGCCAGTAGTATAGGCCCGGGACAGGGGATATACAATGAGCAGTTCTTC
CDR3aa: CASSIGPGQGIYNEQFF

j_gene: TRBJ2-1
abundance: NA
v_gene: TRBV7-2
d_gene: TRBD2
CDR3nt: TGTGCCAGCAGCTTTCTCCGGCGGCGGGGGGGCGGCTCCTACAATGAGCAGTTCTTC
CDR3aa: CASSFLRRRGGGSYNEQFF

j_gene: TRBJ1-2
abundance: NA
v_gene: TRBV5-1
d_gene: NA
CDR3nt: TGCGCCAGCAGAGAGGGAGGGATAAGAGTTGGCTACACCTTC
CDR3aa: CASREGGIRVGYTF

j_gene: TRBJ2-3
abundance: NA
v_gene: TRBV5-4
d_gene: TRBD2
CDR3nt: TGTGCCAGCAGGGCCGGGGGGACCTGGACAGATACGCAGTATTTT
CDR3aa: CASRAGGTWTDTQYF

j_gene: TRBJ2-5
abundance: NA
v_gene: TRBV7-6
d_gene: NA
CDR3nt: TGTGCCAGCAGCGCTATACAGGGTAACGACCAAGAGACCCAGTACTTC
CDR3aa: CASSAIQGNDQETQYF

j_gene: TRBJ2-5
abundance: NA
v_gene: TRBV7-7
d_gene: TRBD1
CDR3nt: TGTGCCAGCAGCGTACGACAGGGACCACAAGAGACCCAGTACTTC
CDR3aa: CASSVRQGPQETQYF

j_gene: TRBJ2-1
abundance: few
v_gene: TRBV10-3
d_gene: TRBD2
CDR3nt: TGTGCCATCAGTGAACTCTCCGGGACTAGCGGGAGGGGATCCTACAATGAGCAGTTCTTC
CDR3aa: CAISELSGTSGRGSYNEQFF

j_gene: TRBJ2-7
abundance: NA
v_gene: TRBV5-1
d_gene: TRBD1
CDR3nt: TGCGCCAGCAGCTTTGACAGGGGGAGCTCCTACGAGCAGTACTTC
CDR3aa: CASSFDRGSSYEQYF

j_gene: TRBJ2-1
abundance: NA
v_gene: TRBV28
d_gene: TRBD1
CDR3nt: TGTGCCAGCAGTTCGACAGGGTACTCGTGGCCCCAGTTCTTC
CDR3aa: CASSSTGYSWPQFF

j_gene: TRBJ2-3
abundance: NA
v_gene: TRBV9
d_gene: NA
CDR3nt: TGTGCCAGCAGCGCCCTTTCACAGGCAGATACGCAGTATTTT
CDR3aa: CASSALSQADTQYF

j_gene: TRBJ1-2
abundance: NA
v_gene: TRBV5-1
d_gene: NA
CDR3nt: TGCGCCAGCAGCCTAGAGGCGGCGACAGCTGGCTACACCTTC
CDR3aa: CASSLEAATAGYTF

j_gene: TRBJ1-6
abundance: few
v_gene: TRBV29-1
d_gene: NA
CDR3nt: TGCAGCGTTGCCACAGGCGATATTTATAATTCACCCCTCCACTTT
CDR3aa: CSVATGDIYNSPLHF

j_gene: TRBJ2-7
abundance: NA
v_gene: TRBV4-2
d_gene: NA
CDR3nt: TGTGCCAGCAGCCAAGAATTAAGGATACAGGGAAGCGAGCAGTACTTC
CDR3aa: CASSQELRIQGSEQYF

j_gene: TRBJ1-5
abundance: few
v_gene: TRBV18
d_gene: NA
CDR3nt: TGTGCCAGCTCACCACAAGGTGGGAGTGATCAGCCCCAGCATTTT
CDR3aa: CASSPQGGSDQPQHF

j_gene: TRBJ2-3
abundance: NA
v_gene: TRBV9
d_gene: NA
CDR3nt: TGTGCCAGCAGCGTAGCGGGACACCAAGCAGATACGCAGTATTTT
CDR3aa: CASSVAGHQADTQYF

j_gene: TRBJ2-3
abundance: NA
v_gene: TRBV5-1
d_gene: NA
CDR3nt: TGCGCCAGCAGCCCCCGACAGACAGATACGCAGTATTTT
CDR3aa: CASSPRQTDTQYF

j_gene: TRBJ2-1
abundance: NA
v_gene: TRBV14
d_gene: TRBD2
CDR3nt: TGTGCCAGCAGCCAAGATGGAGGAGGGACTAGCGGCTATGAGCAGTTCTTC
CDR3aa: CASSQDGGGTSGYEQFF

j_gene: TRBJ1-2
abundance: NA
v_gene: TRBV7-2
d_gene: NA
CDR3nt: TGTGCCAGCAGCTTAGCGGACTCTTTTAATGGCTACACCTTC
CDR3aa: CASSLADSFNGYTF